A few counts support the clone carrying this TCR beta chain. Its target is unknown. This entry comes from a study of beta chain features in type 1 diabetes. Expressed TCRB transcripts were sequenced after all isolated RNA was converted to cDNA. Method: immunoSEQ multiplex PCR; TCRdb's copy keeps in-frame clones and lacks some. The sample has some 700,000 clones, 13% seen once. V was pared by 3 bases and J by 0 bases, with 16 bases between. The CDR3 loop spans 16 amino acids. Germline CDR1 SGHRS, CDR2 YFSETQ. Findings and limits, study-wide: All four CD4+ subsets of Type 1 diabetes patients contained TCRB CDR3s that were moderately but significantly shorter.

What was sequenced was naive CD4+ T cells from blood. This clonotype was obtained from a man aged 18 to 29 with type 1 diabetes. The gene calls are TRBV5-1 and TRBJ2-7; D is tentatively TRBD1 or TRBD2 (5 bases each). In DNA, the CDR3 is TGCGCCAGCAGCTCATCGGGACGGTCAGACTCCTACGAGCAGTACTTC. Its translation: CASSSSGRSDSYEQYF.